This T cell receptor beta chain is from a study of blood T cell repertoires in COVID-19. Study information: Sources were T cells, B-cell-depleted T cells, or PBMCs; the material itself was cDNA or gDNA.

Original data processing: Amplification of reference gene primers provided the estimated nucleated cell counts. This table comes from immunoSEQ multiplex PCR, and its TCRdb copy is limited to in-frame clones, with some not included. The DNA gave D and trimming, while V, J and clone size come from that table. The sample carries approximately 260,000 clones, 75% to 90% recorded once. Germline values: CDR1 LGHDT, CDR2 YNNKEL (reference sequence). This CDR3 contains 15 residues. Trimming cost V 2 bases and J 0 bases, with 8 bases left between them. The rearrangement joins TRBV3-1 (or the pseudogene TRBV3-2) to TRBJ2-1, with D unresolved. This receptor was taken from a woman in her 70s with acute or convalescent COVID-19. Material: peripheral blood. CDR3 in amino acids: CASSQNINSYNEQFF. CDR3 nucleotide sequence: TGTGCCAGCAGCCAAAACATCAACTCCTACAATGAGCAGTTCTTC.